Shown below are 22 T cell receptor beta chains from a single sample sequenced in a study of control samples from healthy donors and cancer patients. Profiled with immunoSEQ multiplex PCR; TCRdb holds only in-frame clones, not every one. The sample holds 80,000 or so clones; approximately 89% are singletons and the top ten take around 5.8%. Sequenced input: blood. Source of these receptors: a man over 45 in good health.

This clone appeared a single time. The V and J genes are TRBV5-6 and TRBJ2-5; 11 bases match TRBD1. The junction had 10 bases not matched to a gene; V was cut back by 4 bases and J by 5 bases. Germline-derived CDR1 and CDR2 are SGHDT and YYEEEE. The CDR3 runs to 16 residues. This chain's CDR3 is CASSPFRTGGEETQYF. The DNA for the CDR3 is TGTGCCAGCAGCCCCTTTAGGACAGGGGGCGAGGAGACCCAGTACTTC.

This sequence joins TRBV3-1 (or the pseudogene TRBV3-2) and TRBJ2-7; D is perhaps TRBD1 (5 bases). Trimming left V 1 base short and J 0 bases short, with 10 bases between. The germline CDR1 and CDR2 sequences are LGHDT and YNNKEL (reference sequence). The CDR3 runs to 15 residues. CDR3 coding DNA: TGTGCCAGCAGCCAAGTAGGGGCCAGCTCCTACGAGCAGTACTTC. Its protein product is CASSQVGASSYEQYF.

The J gene is TRBJ1-1, the V gene TRBV9, with TRBD1 identical over 8 bases. The CDR3 has 16 amino acids. Germline CDR1 reads SGDLS; CDR2 reads YYNGEE. V gave up 6 bases and J gave up 1 base; unmatched junction bases: 11. CDR3 bases: TGTGCCAGCAACACAGGATTAGGGACAGGGAACACTGAAGCTTTCTTT. Its translation: CASNTGLGTGNTEAFF.

V and J are TRBV18 and TRBJ1-2; 9 bases line up with TRBD1. Per the germline V gene, CDR1 is KGHSH and CDR2 is LQKENI. CDR3 length equals 14 residues. V lost 2 bases, J lost 7 bases, and 5 bases stayed unmatched. CDR3 nucleotide sequence: TGTGCCAGCTCACCAAGCGGGACAGGGTCTGGCTACACCTTC. The encoded protein is CASSPSGTGSGYTF.

The J gene is TRBJ2-7, the V gene TRBV6-4, with a tentative D call TRBD1 (5 bases). Germline assignment: CDR1 MRHNA and CDR2 SNTAGT. V lost 3 bases to trimming and J lost 3 bases, with 12 bases between them. The CDR3 contains 14 residues. In DNA form, the CDR3 reads TGTGCCAGCAGTGATGGACAAGATCGCTACGAGCAGTACTTC. The encoded protein is CASSDGQDRYEQYF.

This clone has a handful of counts. The rearrangement links TRBV9 to TRBJ1-2, with D tentatively TRBD1 (5 bases). CDR3 length equals 16 residues. Looked up from germline, CDR1 is SGDLS and CDR2 is YYNGEE. Trimming took off 0 bases at V and 3 bases at J, with 15 bases between the two ends. Here the CDR3 DNA reads TGTGCCAGCAGCGTAGGTCGGGCAGGGAGCGACTATGGCTACACCTTC. The encoded protein is CASSVGRAGSDYGYTF. Full variable domain (missing parts from reference TRBV9 and TRBJ1-2): DSGVTQTPKHLITATGQRVTLRCSPRSGDLSVYWYQQSLDQGLQFLIQYYNGEERAKGNILERFSAQQFPDLHSELNLSSLELGDSALYFCASSVGRAGSDYGYTFGSGTRLTVV.

The count of this clone is one. The chain carries TRBV19 and TRBJ2-2, with TRBD1 identical over 10 bases. Germline V gene sequence: CDR1 LNHDA, CDR2 SQIVND (reference sequence). This CDR3 is built from 16 residues. The ends lost 2 bases at V and 4 bases at J; junction bases unmatched: 4. This chain's CDR3 is CASSITGTGATGELFF. The CDR3 nucleotides are TGTGCCAGTAGTATAACCGGGACAGGGGCCACCGGGGAGCTGTTTTTT.

This sequence joins TRBV3-1 (or the pseudogene TRBV3-2) and TRBJ2-7; TRBD2 matches 7 bases. Trimming removed 8 bases from V and 5 bases from J; junction bases left unmatched: 6. Germline V gene lookup returns CDR1 LGHDT and CDR2 YNNKEL (reference sequence). This CDR3 is 12 amino acids long. As DNA, the CDR3 is TGTGCCAGCCAGGGAGGGAGTAACGAGCAGTACTTC. This encodes CASQGGSNEQYF.

This chain links TRBV4-1 with TRBJ2-7; TRBD1 is a possible D gene (5 bases). Trimming cost V 4 bases and J 4 bases, with 14 bases left between them. CDR1 is MGHRA and CDR2 is YSYEKL in the germline V gene. The CDR3 sequence is 14 residues long. The CDR3 bases are TGCGCCAGCAGCCTGTCGCAGGGTAGGTACGAGCAGTACTTC. It yields the protein CASSLSQGRYEQYF.

Notes on this clone: This sample includes further DNA sequences coding for the same CDR3. The chain combines TRBV18 with TRBJ1-1; perhaps TRBD1 as D (5 bases). V was trimmed by 3 bases and J by 2 bases, leaving 7 bases between them. Per the germline V gene, CDR1 is KGHSH and CDR2 is LQKENI. The CDR3 consists of 13 residues. CDR3 sequence: CASSPGVNTEAFF. Written as DNA, the CDR3 is TGTGCCAGCTCACCGGGGGTTAACACTGAAGCTTTCTTT.

This chain joins TRBV19 and TRBJ2-3; D call uncertain. V lost 4 bases, J lost 3 bases, and 2 bases lay in between. The CDR3 contains 11 residues. Germline V gene lookup returns CDR1 LNHDA and CDR2 SQIVND (reference sequence). The CDR3: CASSTTDTQYF. The CDR3 bases are TGTGCCAGTAGTACGACAGATACGCAGTATTTT.

The V gene is TRBV4-1, the J gene TRBJ1-1, with 7 bases identical to TRBD1. Trimming at V came to 1 base and at J to 4 bases, leaving 6 bases not matched to a gene. This CDR3 has 15 amino acids. Germline CDR1 and CDR2: MGHRA and YSYEKL. The CDR3 DNA reads TGCGCCAGCAGCCAAGGGTTCGGGGACAGCACTGAAGCTTTCTTT. It yields the protein CASSQGFGDSTEAFF.

The genes are TRBV6-2 or TRBV6-3 and TRBJ2-1; the D gene is possibly TRBD1 (5 bases). The germline V and J ends were trimmed by 4 bases and 4 bases, with 5 bases remaining between them. The germline V gene encodes CDR1 MNHEY and CDR2 SVGEGT. The CDR3 length is 12 residues. CDR3 region: CASSSGYNEQFF. The CDR3 DNA reads TGTGCCAGCAGTTCAGGGTACAATGAGCAGTTCTTC.

V gene TRBV12-5 combines with J gene TRBJ1-2, with TRBD1 matching 10 bases. The CDR3 is made up of 16 amino acids. The V and J ends lost 0 bases and 8 bases, in that order; junction bases with no gene match: 9. Looked up from germline, CDR1 is LGHNT and CDR2 is FRNRAP. The CDR3 nucleotides are TGTGCTAGTGGTTTGGTACCCGGGACAGGGGTACACGGCTACACCTTC. It yields the protein CASGLVPGTGVHGYTF.

The V gene is TRBV2, the J gene TRBJ1-2; 10 bases match TRBD1. Germline-derived CDR1 and CDR2 are SNHLY and FYNNEI. This CDR3 is built from 17 residues. J lost 2 bases, V lost 5 bases, and 11 bases had no gene match. The CDR3 spells CASSSKPLGQGNYGYTF. The CDR3 region has the DNA TGTGCCAGCAGTTCCAAACCCTTGGGACAGGGGAACTATGGCTACACCTTC.

The chain couples TRBV6-5 to TRBJ1-1; 7 nucleotides align to TRBD1. Per germline, CDR1 MNHEY and CDR2 SVGAGI. CDR3 length: 14 amino acids. V gave up 4 bases and J gave up 0 bases; unmatched junction bases: 2. The CDR3 reads CASSWDRMNTEAFF. In nucleotides, the CDR3 is TGTGCCAGCAGTTGGGACAGAATGAACACTGAAGCTTTCTTT.

The V gene is TRBV5-6, the J gene TRBJ2-7, with unresolved D. CDR1 is SGHDT and CDR2 is YYEEEE in the germline V gene. This CDR3 has 14 residues. V lost 1 base and J lost 3, with 11 bases in between. For the CDR3, the DNA is TGTGCCAGCAGCTTGAGGGCTATCCTCTACGAGCAGTACTTC. It encodes CASSLRAILYEQYF.

This chain links TRBV4-2 with TRBJ1-3; D gene unclear. Trimming pared 1 base from V and 11 bases from J, leaving 15 bases between. Germline V gene sequence: CDR1 LGHNA, CDR2 YNFKEQ. This CDR3 contains 14 residues. This chain's CDR3 is CASSQVPGSTAIYF. The CDR3 DNA sequence: TGTGCCAGCAGCCAAGTTCCGGGTTCCACTGCCATATATTTT.

This sequence joins TRBV11-2 and TRBJ1-4, with TRBD1 matching over 9 bases. Germline V CDR1 and CDR2: SGHAT, FQNNGV. The CDR3 runs 17 residues. J was trimmed by 10 bases and V by 1 base; bases with no gene match: 13. CDR3 loop: CASSLVNSVGTGRKLFF. CDR3 in DNA: TGTGCCAGCAGCTTAGTAAATTCAGTGGGGACAGGGCGAAAACTGTTTTTT.

V usage is TRBV6-4 and J usage is TRBJ2-1; D perhaps matches TRBD1 (6 bases). Germline lookup yields CDR1 MRHNA and CDR2 SNTAGT. The ends were cut back, 5 bases at V and 1 base at J, with 12 bases in the middle. This CDR3 region has 15 residues. This chain's CDR3 is CASSFKQGSYNEQFF. As DNA, the CDR3 is TGTGCCAGCAGTTTCAAACAGGGTTCCTACAATGAGCAGTTCTTC.

In the case of this clone: One end of the junction varies from germline; a read error may be responsible. J is TRBJ1-1 and V is TRBV6-1, with D uncertain. The CDR3 spans 11 residues. Germline-derived CDR1 and CDR2 are MNHNS and SASEGT. DNA of the CDR3: TGTGCCAGCAGTGAAGCTCTACCCCTCTCGTTT. Translating it yields CASSEALPLSF.

CDR3 amino acids: CASSYQGRNNSPLHF. CDR3 in DNA: TGTGCCAGCAGTTACCAGGGACGGAATAATTCACCCCTCCACTTT. The rearrangement joins TRBV6-5 to TRBJ1-6; D may be TRBD1 (5 bases). Per germline, CDR1 MNHEY and CDR2 SVGAGI. V lost 2 bases to trimming and J lost 5 bases, with 10 bases between them. CDR3 size: 15 residues.